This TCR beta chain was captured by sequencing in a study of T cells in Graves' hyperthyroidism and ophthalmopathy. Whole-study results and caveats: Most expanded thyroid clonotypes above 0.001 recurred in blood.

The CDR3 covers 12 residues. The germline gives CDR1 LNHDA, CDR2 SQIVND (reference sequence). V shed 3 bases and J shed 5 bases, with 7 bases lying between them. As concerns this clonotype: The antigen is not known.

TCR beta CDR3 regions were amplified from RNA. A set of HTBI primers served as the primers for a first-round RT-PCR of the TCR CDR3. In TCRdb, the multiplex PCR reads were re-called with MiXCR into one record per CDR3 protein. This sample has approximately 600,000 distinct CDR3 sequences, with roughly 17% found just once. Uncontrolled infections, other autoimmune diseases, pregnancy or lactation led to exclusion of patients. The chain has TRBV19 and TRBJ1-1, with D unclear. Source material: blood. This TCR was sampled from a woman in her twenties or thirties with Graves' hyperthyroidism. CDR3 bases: TGTGCCAGTAGTATTGATGGAACTGAAGCTTTCTTT. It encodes CASSIDGTEAFF.